Listed here are 8 T cell receptor beta chains from one sample, sequenced in a study of OX40 agonist ivuxolimab in advanced cancers. Libraries were prepared by immunoSEQ multiplex PCR; TCRdb keeps only in-frame clonotypes and omits some of them. The data contain about 72,000 clones, 80% to 90% of them singletons. This specimen consisted of CD4+ or CD8+ T cells sorted from blood, obtained in a trial of the OX40 agonist ivuxolimab. The receptors were gathered from an adult with an advanced solid tumor such as melanoma, head and neck, liver or kidney cancer.

The chain employs TRBV28 and TRBJ1-5; D call uncertain. The germline V gene encodes CDR1 MDHEN and CDR2 SYDVKM. There are 14 residues in the CDR3. Between the trimmed V and J ends, which lost 4 bases and 1 base, there was a span of 8 bases. CDR3 loop: CASSSIQSNQPQHF. In nucleotides, the CDR3 is TGTGCCAGCAGTTCTATACAGAGCAATCAGCCCCAGCATTTT.

The chain has TRBV6-5 and TRBJ2-3, with 10 bases fitting TRBD2. V lost 7 bases to trimming and J lost 6 bases; unmatched junction nucleotides: 4. Germline assignment: CDR1 MNHEY and CDR2 SVGAGI. This CDR3 has 13 amino acids. For the CDR3, the DNA is TGTGCCAGCAAAGCGGGAGGGTTGGATACGCAGTATTTT. The encoded protein is CASKAGGLDTQYF.

The chain joins TRBV5-1 to TRBJ2-1; 9 positions agree with TRBD2. Germline lookup yields CDR1 SGHRS and CDR2 YFSETQ. Unmatched junction bases numbered 5, after V lost 4 bases and J lost 3 bases. The CDR3 covers 15 residues. CDR3 sequence: CASSRTSGFYNEQFF. The CDR3 bases are TGCGCCAGCAGCCGTACTAGCGGGTTCTACAATGAGCAGTTCTTC. Variable domain in full (rest from reference TRBV5-1 and TRBJ2-1): KAGVTQTPRYLIKTRGQQVTLSCSPISGHRSVSWYQQTPGQGLQFLFEYFSETQRNKGNFPGRFSGRQFSNSRSEMNVSTLELGDSALYLCASSRTSGFYNEQFFGPGTRLTVL.

This chain joins TRBV28 and TRBJ2-3; D assignment may be TRBD1 or TRBD2 (5 bases each). The length of the CDR3 is 13 residues. Trimming removed 5 bases from V and 2 bases from J, with 8 bases in between. Germline V gene data show CDR1 as MDHEN and CDR2 as SYDVKM. CDR3 amino acids: CASSEGITDTQYF. DNA for the CDR3: TGTGCCAGCAGTGAGGGGATCACAGATACGCAGTATTTT. The full variable domain, in which reference TRBV28 and TRBJ2-3 provide the parts outside the CDR3, is DVKVTQSSRYLVKRTGEKVFLECVQDMDHENMFWYRQDPGLGLRLIYFSYDVKMKEKGDIPEGYSVSREKKERFSLILESASTNQTSMYLCASSEGITDTQYFGPGTRLTVL.

The rearrangement uses TRBV4-1 and TRBJ2-3; either TRBD1 or TRBD2 may supply D (5 bases each). CDR3 length: 14 residues. V was pared by 4 bases and J by 1 base, with 9 bases between. Looked up from germline, CDR1 is MGHRA and CDR2 is YSYEKL. The CDR3 nucleotides are TGCGCCAGCAGCCGAGGGGTGGGCACAGATACGCAGTATTTT. This sequence encodes CASSRGVGTDTQYF.

The chain combines TRBV7-9 with TRBJ2-3; no clear D. The V end lost 4 bases, the J end lost 0 bases, and 14 bases lay between the germline ends. Germline CDR1 SEHNR, CDR2 FQNEAQ (reference sequence). The CDR3 has 16 residues. The CDR3 DNA is TGTGCCAGCAGCTCCCTACGGGCCTCTAGCACAGATACGCAGTATTTT. Its protein product is CASSSLRASSTDTQYF. Full variable domain (missing parts from reference TRBV7-9 and TRBJ2-3): DTGVSQNPRHKITKRGQNVTFRCDPISEHNRLYWYRQTLGQGPEFLTYFQNEAQLEKSRLLSDRFSAERPKGSFSTLEIQRTEQGDSAMYLCASSSLRASSTDTQYFGPGTRLTVL.

This chain connects TRBV19 to TRBJ2-3; D perhaps matches TRBD1 (6 bases). The CDR3 has 15 residues. CDR1 is LNHDA and CDR2 is SQIVND in the germline V gene (reference sequence). Between the trimmed V and J ends, which lost 5 bases and 4 bases, there was a span of 16 bases. CDR3 region: CASSPGTHIADTQYF. CDR3 nucleotide sequence: TGTGCCAGTAGTCCCGGGACACACATTGCAGATACGCAGTATTTT.

The V gene is TRBV5-6, the J gene TRBJ2-7, with 9 bases matching TRBD1. The CDR3 is 15 residues long. Germline V CDR1 and CDR2: SGHDT, YYEEEE. The V segment lost 4 bases and the J segment 1 base; nucleotides outside the gene matches: 6. The CDR3 reads CASSRGQGFSYEQYF. CDR3 coding DNA: TGTGCCAGCAGCCGGGGACAGGGATTTTCCTACGAGCAGTACTTC.